This entry lists 19 T cell receptor beta chains sequenced from one sample in a study of blood T cell repertoires in COVID-19. Repertoires were generated with immunoSEQ multiplex PCR, while TCRdb's copy carries only in-frame clones and drops some. The sample consists of under 250,000 clones, about 90% of them appearing once. Material: PBMCs or T cells enriched from blood (not recorded which). The source is a woman between 25 and 40 years old who had been exposed to COVID-19.

The chain recombines TRBV4-1 with TRBJ2-2; no definite D call. V was clipped by 4 bases and J by 7 bases, with 19 bases between them. There are 16 residues in the CDR3. The germline CDR1 and CDR2 sequences are MGHRA and YSYEKL. The CDR3 loop is CASSREGYFPGGELFF. Here the CDR3 DNA reads TGCGCCAGCAGCCGCGAAGGTTACTTTCCGGGCGGGGAGCTGTTTTTT.

This clone was counted a single time. The genes are TRBV6-2 or TRBV6-3 and TRBJ2-1; tentatively, D is TRBD1 (5 bases). The CDR3 has 13 amino acids. Germline-derived CDR1 and CDR2 are MNHEY and SVGEGT. The germline V and J ends were trimmed by 5 bases and 9 bases, with 14 bases remaining between them. The CDR3 protein is CASSNHLRAEQFF. CDR3 bases: TGTGCCAGCAGTAATCACCTCAGGGCTGAGCAGTTCTTC.

As DNA, the CDR3 is TGTGCCAGCAGCTATAGACGGACAGGGAGCGCCTACGAGCAGTACTTC. It is translated as CASSYRRTGSAYEQYF. The rearrangement uses TRBV27 and TRBJ2-7; 8 bases agree with TRBD1. The CDR3 sequence is 16 residues long. Germline assignment: CDR1 MNHEY and CDR2 SMNVEV (reference sequence). V trimming: 6 bases; J trimming: 2 bases; junction bases outside the gene matches: 12.

The genes are TRBV19 and TRBJ1-3; D not certain. V lost 4 bases to trimming and J lost 0 bases, with 4 bases between them. CDR3 length equals 13 residues. Germline lookup yields CDR1 LNHDA and CDR2 SQIVND (reference sequence). The CDR3 sequence is CASSSSSGNTIYF. CDR3 in DNA: TGTGCCAGTAGTAGCAGCTCTGGAAACACCATATATTTT.

CDR3 amino acids: CASRSGTSGGGGDTQYF. The CDR3 DNA reads as TGTGCCAGCAGATCCGGGACTAGCGGAGGGGGTGGAGATACGCAGTATTTT. This rearrangement joins TRBV7-9 to TRBJ2-3; 11 nucleotides agree with TRBD2. The CDR3 is 17 amino acids. CDR1 is SEHNR, CDR2 FQNEAQ, per germline (reference sequence). V gave up 6 bases and J gave up 5 bases; unmatched junction bases: 13.

The gene calls are TRBV18 and TRBJ2-5; 7 bases are shared with TRBD1. CDR1 is KGHSH, CDR2 LQKENI, per germline. This CDR3 contains 16 residues. V gave up 3 bases and J gave up 1 base; unmatched junction bases: 8. CDR3 amino acids: CASSPDRRDSQETQYF. DNA for the CDR3: TGTGCCAGCTCACCGGACCGAAGGGACAGCCAAGAGACCCAGTACTTC. The full variable domain, with the rest looked up from reference TRBV18 and TRBJ2-5, is NAGVMQNPRHLVRRRGQEARLRCSPMKGHSHVYWYRQLPEEGLKFMVYLQKENIIDESGMPKERFSAEFPKEGPSILRIQQVVRGDSAAYFCASSPDRRDSQETQYFGPGTRLLVL.

The chain is built from TRBV3-1 (or the pseudogene TRBV3-2) and TRBJ2-7; TRBD1 might be the D (5 bases). The CDR3 runs to 14 residues. The V gene lost 1 base and the J gene lost 6 bases, with 13 bases spanning the gap. Germline loops: CDR1 LGHDT, CDR2 YNNKEL (reference sequence). CDR3 sequence: CASSQVPGNGEQYF. The CDR3 nucleotides read TGTGCCAGCAGCCAAGTGCCAGGGAACGGCGAGCAGTACTTC.

V and J are TRBV19 and TRBJ2-6; D is possibly TRBD2 (5 bases). V was clipped by 10 bases and J by 4 bases, with 8 bases between them. From germline, CDR1 is LNHDA and CDR2 SQIVND (reference sequence). This CDR3 is 12 amino acids long. The CDR3 region has the DNA TGTGCCACCCGGGGAGGGGCCAACGTCCTGACTTTC. Its translation is CATRGGANVLTF.

The J gene is TRBJ2-1, the V gene TRBV5-1, with TRBD2 matching over 14 bases. CDR3 length: 16 residues. With 4 bases clipped from V and 8 bases from J, the junction kept 8 bases outside the gene matches. The germline V gene encodes CDR1 SGHRS and CDR2 YFSETQ. CDR3 nucleotide sequence: TGCGCCAGCAGCCAGGGACTAGCGGGAGAGTTCGATGAGCAGTTCTTC. It is translated as CASSQGLAGEFDEQFF.

The V and J genes are TRBV28 and TRBJ1-6; no firm D call. The V end was cut by 5 bases, the J end by 3 bases, with 11 bases between. The CDR3 has 15 amino acids. Germline assignment: CDR1 MDHEN and CDR2 SYDVKM. Written as DNA, the CDR3 is TGTGCCAGCAGTCCAACTCGTAGCTATAATTCACCCCTCCACTTT. Protein sequence: CASSPTRSYNSPLHF.

The V call is TRBV19, the J call TRBJ2-1; 9 positions agree with TRBD1. Germline values: CDR1 LNHDA, CDR2 SQIVND (reference sequence). The CDR3 has 16 residues. V trimming: 5 bases; J trimming: 7 bases; junction bases outside the gene matches: 12. The CDR3 DNA reads as TGTGCCAGTAGTGTCAACAGGGGGCGATTTGGTAATGAGCAGTTCTTC. Its protein product is CASSVNRGRFGNEQFF.

The V call is TRBV2, the J call TRBJ2-3; tentatively, D is TRBD2 (6 bases). Trimming removed 2 bases at V and 7 bases at J, with 13 bases between. The length of the CDR3 is 14 residues. CDR1 is SNHLY and CDR2 is FYNNEI in the germline V gene. DNA of the CDR3: TGTGCCAGCAGTGAACGAAAGAGCGGGTATACGCAGTATTTT. This gives the protein CASSERKSGYTQYF.

This chain uses TRBV19 with TRBJ2-1; D is perhaps TRBD1 (6 bases). V lost 4 bases and J lost 6, with 10 bases in between. The CDR3 runs 13 residues. The germline V gene encodes CDR1 LNHDA and CDR2 SQIVND (reference sequence). CDR3 nucleotides: TGTGCCAGTAGTACCAGGGGAGTCAATGAGCAGTTCTTC. Translated, it gives CASSTRGVNEQFF.

About this clone: The germline gene is not matched at one end of the junction; a read error may be the cause. The rearrangement joins TRBV19 to TRBJ1-1; TRBD1 matches at 9 bases. The CDR3 spans 15 residues. Germline V gene lookup returns CDR1 LNHDA and CDR2 SQIVND (reference sequence). CDR3 loop: CASNIRTGVNTEAFF. CDR3 nucleotides: TGTGCCAGTAATATACGGACAGGGGTGAACACTGAAGCTTTCTTT.

The V gene is TRBV10-3, the J gene TRBJ1-1, with D perhaps TRBD1 (6 bases). This CDR3 comprises 15 residues. Germline CDR1 and CDR2: ENHRY and SYGVKD. V was clipped by 7 bases and J by 4 bases, with 19 bases between them. Here the CDR3 DNA reads TGTGCCATCACTCCTAGCCGGACAGCCCCCACTGAAGCTTTCTTT. It encodes CAITPSRTAPTEAFF.

This chain connects TRBV6-6 to TRBJ1-4; D is perhaps TRBD1 (6 bases). V was clipped by 5 bases and J by 4 bases, with 26 bases between them. The CDR3 runs 19 residues. Germline V gene data show CDR1 as MNHNY and CDR2 as SVGAGI (reference sequence). CDR3 in amino acids: CASSPVGGAAGSNNEKLFF. The DNA for the CDR3 is TGTGCCAGCAGTCCGGTGGGGGGGGCCGCGGGGTCCAATAATGAAAAACTGTTTTTT.

This clone was picked up one time. The J gene is TRBJ1-5, the V gene TRBV6-5, with a possible D match to TRBD1 (5 bases). This CDR3 region has 15 residues. With 10 bases removed from V and 3 bases from J, the gap between germline ends came to 19 bases. Germline V gene sequence: CDR1 MNHEY, CDR2 SVGAGI. CDR3 nucleotide sequence: TGTGCCAACGGGTCCAGGGAAGCCCTCAATCAGCCCCAGCATTTT. Encoded protein: CANGSREALNQPQHF.

The J gene is TRBJ2-7, the V gene TRBV4-1; 7 bases are a match to TRBD2. This CDR3 spans 15 amino acids. Trimming cost V 0 bases and J 3 bases; bases outside gene matches: 5. Germline-derived CDR1 and CDR2 are MGHRA and YSYEKL. The CDR3 sequence: CASSQEIAGLYEQYF. CDR3 sequence (DNA): TGCGCCAGCAGCCAAGAGATAGCGGGTCTCTACGAGCAGTACTTC.

Comment on this clone: The sample has other DNA sequences that encode this CDR3 too. V gene TRBV9 combines with J gene TRBJ2-2; no definite D call. Trimming took 0 bases from V and 4 from J, leaving 4 bases between them. CDR1 and CDR2 from the germline V gene are SGDLS and YYNGEE. The CDR3 is 13 amino acids. Written as DNA, the CDR3 is TGTGCCAGCAGCGTAGCGGGCACCGGGGAGCTGTTTTTT. This translates into CASSVAGTGELFF. Looking up the rest from reference TRBV9 and TRBJ2-2 gives the full variable domain: DSGVTQTPKHLITATGQRVTLRCSPRSGDLSVYWYQQSLDQGLQFLIQYYNGEERAKGNILERFSAQQFPDLHSELNLSSLELGDSALYFCASSVAGTGELFFGEGSRLTVL.